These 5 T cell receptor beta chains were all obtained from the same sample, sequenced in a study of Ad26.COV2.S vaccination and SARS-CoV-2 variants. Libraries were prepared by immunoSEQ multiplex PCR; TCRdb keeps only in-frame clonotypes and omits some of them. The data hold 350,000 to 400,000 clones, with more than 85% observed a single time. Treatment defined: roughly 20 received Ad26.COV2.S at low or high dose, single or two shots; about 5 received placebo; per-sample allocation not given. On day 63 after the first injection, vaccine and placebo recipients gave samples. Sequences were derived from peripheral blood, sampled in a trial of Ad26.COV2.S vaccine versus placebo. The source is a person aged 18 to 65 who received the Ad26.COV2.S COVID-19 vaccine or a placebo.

CDR3 in DNA: TGTGCCAGCAGCCCACAGCGGGAGCAGTTCTTC. Protein product: CASSPQREQFF. This chain connects TRBV13 to TRBJ2-1, with a tentative D call TRBD2 (5 bases). This CDR3 is built from 11 residues. Germline V gene data show CDR1 as PRHDT and CDR2 as FYEKMQ (reference sequence). V was clipped by 5 bases and J by 10 bases, with 9 bases between them.

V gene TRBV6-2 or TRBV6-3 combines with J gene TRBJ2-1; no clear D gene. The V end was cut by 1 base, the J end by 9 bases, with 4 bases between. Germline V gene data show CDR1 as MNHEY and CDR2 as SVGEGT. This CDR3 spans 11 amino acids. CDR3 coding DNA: TGTGCCAGCAGTTACTGGGCTGAGCAGTTCTTC. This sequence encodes CASSYWAEQFF.

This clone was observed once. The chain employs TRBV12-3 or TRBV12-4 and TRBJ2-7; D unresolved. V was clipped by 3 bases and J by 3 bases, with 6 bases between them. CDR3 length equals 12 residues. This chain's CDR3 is CASSFSVYEQYF. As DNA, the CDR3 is TGTGCCAGCAGTTTTTCAGTCTACGAGCAGTACTTC.

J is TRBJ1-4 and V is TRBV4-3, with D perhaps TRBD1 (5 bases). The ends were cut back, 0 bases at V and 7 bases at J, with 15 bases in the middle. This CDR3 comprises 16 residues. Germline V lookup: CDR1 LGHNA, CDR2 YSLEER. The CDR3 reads CASSQDQGSLREKLFF. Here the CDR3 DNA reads TGCGCCAGCAGCCAAGATCAGGGCAGTCTCCGTGAAAAACTGTTTTTT.

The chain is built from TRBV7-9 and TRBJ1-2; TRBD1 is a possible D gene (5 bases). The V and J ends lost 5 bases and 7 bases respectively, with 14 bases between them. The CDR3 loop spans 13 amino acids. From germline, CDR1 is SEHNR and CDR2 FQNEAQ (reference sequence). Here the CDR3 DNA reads TGTGCCAGCAGCCGCGGGGGAGAGGGTGGCTACACCTTC. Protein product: CASSRGGEGGYTF.